The 3 T cell receptor beta chains below come from one sample, sequenced in a study of patients and donors after allogeneic stem cell transplantation. TCRdb reprocessed the RT-PCR reads via MiXCR and lists one record per CDR3 protein. The data contain approximately 200,000 distinct CDR3 sequences, more than 35% of them singletons. Sequenced input: blood, either unsorted or a sorted T cell fraction (not recorded which). All receptors come from a human donor who was either an allogeneic HSCT recipient or a stem cell or donor lymphocyte infusion donor (not recorded which). It is not recorded whose cells these are; they may come from a transplant donor.

The chain couples TRBV5-1 to TRBJ2-1, with D possibly matching TRBD2 (5 bases). There are 14 residues in the CDR3. Germline CDR1 SGHRS, CDR2 YFSETQ. With 0 bases removed from V and 4 bases from J, the gap between germline ends came to 8 bases. DNA of the CDR3: TGCGCCAGCAGCTTGGAACGGGGATACAATGAGCAGTTCTTC. It translates to CASSLERGYNEQFF.

This chain connects TRBV18 to TRBJ1-3, with D hard to call. Between the trimmed V and J ends, which lost 1 base and 0 bases, there was a span of 13 bases. From germline, CDR1 is KGHSH and CDR2 LQKENI. This CDR3 comprises 17 residues. The CDR3 nucleotides read TGTGCCAGCTCACCACTAAGTGTCGGGAGCTCTGGAAACACCATATATTTT. Amino acid sequence: CASSPLSVGSSGNTIYF.

This clonotype turned up a few times. The chain uses TRBV12-3 or TRBV12-4 and TRBJ2-2; 12 bases are a match to TRBD1. The CDR3 runs to 14 residues. Trimming took 11 bases from V and 7 from J; bases not matched to a gene: 8. DNA of the CDR3: TGTGCCTCAAGGGGGACAGGGGGCCACGGGGAGCTGTTTTTT. Its translation is CASRGTGGHGELFF.